These 31 T cell receptor beta chains share one sample of origin, sequenced in a study of low-dose radiotherapy and immunotherapy resistance in tumors. The time point is: before trial treatment. Both TCRalpha and TCRbeta chains were reverse transcribed with V-gene-specific primers. Amplification, which lasted around 18 PCR cycles, used a constant-region primer and V-primer adapter to amplify TCRs. TCRdb recomputed calls from the reads with MiXCR, one row per CDR3 protein. The sample includes tens of thousands of distinct CDR3 sequences, roughly 19% seen only once; the top ten take over 2.5%. The specimen was PBMCs, collected before treatment. Receptors originate from a male donor with prostate cancer.

This clonotype was seen ten or more times. This chain uses TRBV7-2 with TRBJ1-4; D is ambiguous. CDR3 length equals 15 residues. V was cut by 5 bases and J by 8 bases, with 18 bases left in between. CDR1 and CDR2 from the germline V gene are SGHTA and FQGNSA. In DNA, the CDR3 is TGTGCCAGCAGCAGACGACAAGGGCCGGAGGAAAAACTGTTTTTT. It yields the protein CASSRRQGPEEKLFF.

The chain uses TRBV19 and TRBJ2-3; no reliable D call. The CDR3 contains 15 residues. CDR1 is LNHDA and CDR2 is SQIVND in the germline V gene (reference sequence). The ends were cut back, 3 bases at V and 2 bases at J, with 12 bases in the middle. The CDR3 region has the DNA TGTGCCAGTAGTATCCGGCCCGGAGACACAGATACGCAGTATTTT. Encoded protein: CASSIRPGDTDTQYF.

This clonotype was seen at least ten times. An end of the junction differs from the germline gene, which may be a read error. The chain is built from TRBV18 and TRBJ2-2; 7 bases are shared with TRBD1. CDR3 size: 16 residues. Germline V gene data show CDR1 as KGHSH and CDR2 as LQKENI. The CDR3 DNA follows: TGTGCCAGCTCTCCACAGGGGAATACCCTCACCGGGGAGCTGTTTTTT. Its translation: CASSPQGNTLTGELFF. Combining the CDR3 with reference TRBV18 and TRBJ2-2 gives the whole variable domain NAGVMQNPRHLVRRRGQEARLRCSPMKGHSHVYWYRQLPEEGLKFMVYLQKENIIDESGMPKERFSAEFPKEGPSILRIQQVVRGDSAAYFCASSPQGNTLTGELFFGEGSRLTVL.

The chain has TRBV5-6 and TRBJ2-3; 7 nucleotides match TRBD1. The CDR3 has 14 residues. V trimming: 4 bases; J trimming: 2 bases; junction bases outside the gene matches: 4. Per the germline V gene, CDR1 is SGHDT and CDR2 is YYEEEE. The CDR3 here is CASSAGTDTDTQYF. The CDR3 DNA follows: TGTGCCAGCAGCGCCGGGACAGACACAGATACGCAGTATTTT.

The sample holds many counts of this clonotype. The chain couples TRBV7-8 to TRBJ2-7, with D perhaps assigned TRBD1 or TRBD2 (5 bases each). CDR1 is SGHVS and CDR2 is FQNEAQ in the germline V gene. The CDR3 spans 13 residues. V was pared by 5 bases and J by 3 bases, with 11 bases between. The CDR3 nucleotides read TGTGCCAGCAGCGCCGGGACCGTCTACGAGCAGTACTTC. Translated: CASSAGTVYEQYF.

The chain carries TRBV4-3 and TRBJ1-2; TRBD1 matches 12 bases. There are 15 residues in the CDR3. V shed 3 bases and J 8 bases; nucleotides not matched to a gene: 7. Per germline, CDR1 LGHNA and CDR2 YSLEER. CDR3 sequence reads: CASSQGQGARRGYTF. The CDR3, as DNA: TGCGCCAGCAGCCAGGGACAGGGGGCTAGGAGAGGCTACACCTTC.

This clonotype was recorded at least ten times. The V gene is TRBV7-6, the J gene TRBJ2-3, with D possibly being TRBD1 (5 bases). V dropped 8 bases and J dropped 4 bases, with 19 bases sitting between them. Germline CDR1 and CDR2: SGHVS and FNYEAQ. The CDR3 length is 15 residues. The CDR3 reads CASGPQVFSADTQYF. Written as DNA, the CDR3 is TGTGCCAGCGGACCACAGGTTTTCAGCGCAGATACGCAGTATTTT.

This clonotype was observed many times. This chain links TRBV7-8 with TRBJ1-3, with D unresolved. The CDR3 is made up of 15 amino acids. Trimming stripped 5 bases from V and 0 bases from J, with 11 bases between. Per the germline V gene, CDR1 is SGHVS and CDR2 is FQNEAQ. This CDR3 reads CASSGRIPSGNTIYF. The CDR3 DNA reads as TGTGCCAGCAGCGGACGGATCCCCTCTGGAAACACCATATATTTT.

This clonotype showed up many times. J is TRBJ2-2 and V is TRBV11-2; 12 nucleotides match TRBD2. The junction had 5 bases not matched to a gene; V was cut back by 5 bases and J by 7 bases. The CDR3 totals 15 residues. Germline-derived CDR1 and CDR2 are SGHAT and FQNNGV. The CDR3 spells CASSTSGGPHGELFF. DNA for the CDR3: TGTGCCAGCAGCACTAGCGGGGGGCCTCACGGGGAGCTGTTTTTT. The full variable domain, completed using reference TRBV11-2 and TRBJ2-2, is EAGVAQSPRYKIIEKRQSVAFWCNPISGHATLYWYQQILGQGPKLLIQFQNNGVVDDSQLPKDRFSAERLKGVDSTLKIQPAKLEDSAVYLCASSTSGGPHGELFFGEGSRLTVL.

This clonotype was observed many times. V is TRBV5-1 and J is TRBJ2-1, with D perhaps being TRBD1 or TRBD2 (6 bases each). The CDR3 has 15 residues. V was pared by 2 bases and J by 7 bases, with 16 bases between. The germline V gene encodes CDR1 SGHRS and CDR2 YFSETQ. The CDR3 spells CASSLGGQGFNEQFF. CDR3 DNA: TGCGCCAGCAGCTTAGGGGGGCAAGGGTTTAATGAGCAGTTCTTC.

This clonotype was observed many times. The DNA of the CDR3 is TGTGCCACCAGCAGATCCGGGACAGGGGGTCAGCCCCAGCATTTT. It encodes CATSRSGTGGQPQHF. This chain connects TRBV15 to TRBJ1-5; 11 nucleotides line up with TRBD1. The V segment lost 2 bases and the J segment 6 bases; nucleotides outside the gene matches: 3. The CDR3 length is 15 residues. Germline V gene data show CDR1 as LNHNV and CDR2 as YYDKDF (reference sequence).

This clonotype came up a few times. The V gene is TRBV19, the J gene TRBJ2-6, with 8 bases matching TRBD1. Trimming removed 10 bases from V and 0 bases from J; junction bases left unmatched: 8. Germline loops: CDR1 LNHDA, CDR2 SQIVND (reference sequence). The CDR3 loop spans 16 amino acids. CDR3 sequence: CATSDRGGSGANVLTF. The CDR3 DNA sequence: TGTGCCACCTCCGACAGGGGTGGCTCTGGGGCCAACGTCCTGACTTTC. The variable domain in full, completed from reference TRBV19 and TRBJ2-6, reads DGGITQSPKYLFRKEGQNVTLSCEQNLNHDAMYWYRQDPGQGLRLIYYSQIVNDFQKGDIAEGYSVSREKKESFPLTVTSAQKNPTAFYLCATSDRGGSGANVLTFGAGSRLTVL.

This clonotype was recorded many times. The CDR3: CSARKGGGGTGELFF. In DNA, the CDR3 is TGCAGTGCTAGGAAGGGAGGCGGGGGCACCGGGGAGCTGTTTTTT. The chain couples TRBV20-1 to TRBJ2-2, with 7 nucleotides matching TRBD2. The CDR3 sequence is 15 residues long. J lost 4 bases, V lost 3 bases, and 8 bases had no gene match. The V gene's germline CDR1 is DFQATT and CDR2 SNEGSKA (reference sequence).

This clonotype has ten or more counts. V gene TRBV12-3 or TRBV12-4 combines with J gene TRBJ2-7; the D gene is possibly TRBD2 (6 bases). CDR3 length: 14 amino acids. V lost 3 bases to trimming and J lost 0 bases, with 9 bases between them. In DNA form, the CDR3 reads TGTGCCAGCAGTTTTAGCGGCAGCTCCTACGAGCAGTACTTC. Protein sequence: CASSFSGSSYEQYF.

This clonotype was observed many times. The chain couples TRBV27 to TRBJ2-1; TRBD1 agrees at 8 bases. From germline, CDR1 is MNHEY and CDR2 SMNVEV (reference sequence). The length of the CDR3 is 15 residues. The V segment lost 6 bases and the J segment 7 bases; nucleotides outside the gene matches: 11. The CDR3 DNA reads as TGTGCCAGCAGCGCACCGGGACAGGTAAAAAATGAGCAGTTCTTC. Amino acid sequence: CASSAPGQVKNEQFF.

In this sample, this clonotype turned up many times. The chain couples TRBV9 to TRBJ2-7, with D unclear. From germline, CDR1 is SGDLS and CDR2 YYNGEE. Trimming stripped 2 bases from V and 4 bases from J, with 7 bases between. The CDR3 contains 12 residues. The DNA for the CDR3 is TGTGCCAGCAGCGTGCAGACATACGAGCAGTACTTC. Its protein is CASSVQTYEQYF.

This clonotype was picked up many times. CDR3 DNA: TGTGCCAGCAGCCCAACCGTGGGGGCGGGGGAGACCCAGTACTTC. Its translation is CASSPTVGAGETQYF. The chain carries TRBV7-2 and TRBJ2-5; D possibly uses TRBD1 or TRBD2 (6 bases each). The germline CDR1 and CDR2 sequences are SGHTA and FQGNSA. This CDR3 contains 15 residues. The V end was cut by 5 bases, the J end by 5 bases, with 18 bases between.

A word on this clonotype: A far larger clone is one nucleotide away, so this likely arose from a read error. This chain uses TRBV4-1 with TRBJ2-1; D uncertain. The ends were cut back, 1 base at V and 10 bases at J, with 14 bases in the middle. The CDR3 covers 14 residues. Per germline, CDR1 MGHRA and CDR2 YSYEKL. The chain's CDR3 is CASSQVYTTYEQFF. For the CDR3, the DNA is TGCGCCAGCAGCCAAGTGTATACTACCTACGAGCAGTTCTTC.

Worth noting for this clonotype: A much larger clone is a single base away; this may be a read error. The chain carries TRBV12-3 or TRBV12-4 and TRBJ2-1; maybe TRBD2 (6 bases). V shed 4 bases and J shed 14 bases, with 15 bases lying between them. The CDR3 sequence is 12 residues long. CDR3 nucleotide sequence: TGTGCCAGCAGTTCTTTTCTAGGAGGGGAGTTCTTC. Its translation: CASSSFLGGEFF.

This clonotype came up many times. J is TRBJ2-5 and V is TRBV12-3 or TRBV12-4; 7 nucleotides line up with TRBD1. The V and J ends lost 7 bases and 3 bases, in that order; junction bases with no gene match: 5. The CDR3 spans 13 residues. DNA for the CDR3: TGTGCCAGCAACAGGGGTCGGGAAGAGACCCAGTACTTC. Protein product: CASNRGREETQYF.

This clonotype came up many times. The chain employs TRBV7-9 and TRBJ2-7; D is tentatively TRBD1 or TRBD2 (5 bases each). Trimming left V 1 base short and J 0 bases short, with 7 bases between. The length of the CDR3 is 14 residues. CDR1 is SEHNR, CDR2 FQNEAQ, per germline (reference sequence). The DNA for the CDR3 is TGTGCCAGCAGCTTAGGTGGGACCTCCTACGAGCAGTACTTC. It translates to CASSLGGTSYEQYF.

This clonotype was seen ten or more times. The chain couples TRBV5-1 to TRBJ2-7, with D perhaps matching TRBD1 (6 bases). This CDR3 has 15 amino acids. V was pared by 0 bases and J by 3 bases, with 13 bases between. The germline CDR1 and CDR2 sequences are SGHRS and YFSETQ. The CDR3 DNA follows: TGCGCCAGCAGCTTGGCCCCTGGACAGATCTACGAGCAGTACTTC. It encodes CASSLAPGQIYEQYF.

There are many counts of this clonotype. An end of the junction does not agree with germline; a read error may underlie this. The chain links TRBV7-8 to TRBJ2-5, with D uncertain. The CDR3 is 13 residues long. Looked up from germline, CDR1 is SGHVS and CDR2 is FQNEAQ. CDR3 DNA sequence: TGTGCCAGCACCTTATACTCGAGGGAGACCCAGTACTTC. Protein: CASTLYSRETQYF. The variable domain in full, with the rest retrieved from reference TRBV7-8 and TRBJ2-5, is GAGVSQSPRYKVAKRGQDVALRCDPISGHVSLFWYQQALGQGPEFLTYFQNEAQLDKSGLPSDRFFAERPEGSVSTLKIQRTQQEDSAVYLCASTLYSRETQYFGPGTRLLVL.

This clonotype occurred many times. The chain is built from TRBV19 and TRBJ2-7; D possibly corresponds to TRBD2 (5 bases). The V end was cut by 5 bases, the J end by 5 bases, with 16 bases between. The germline V gene encodes CDR1 LNHDA and CDR2 SQIVND (reference sequence). The CDR3 extends over 14 amino acids. The CDR3 nucleotides are TGTGCCAGTAGTCTCACCCCCGGGAACCACGAGCAGTACTTC. It encodes CASSLTPGNHEQYF.

This clonotype was recorded many times. The CDR3 reads CASSEGRNSYEQYF. The DNA of the CDR3 is TGTGCCAGCAGTGAGGGAAGAAACTCCTACGAGCAGTACTTC. This chain joins TRBV6-2 or TRBV6-3 and TRBJ2-7; possibly TRBD2 for D (5 bases). Deletions cut 5 bases from V and 0 bases from J, with 11 bases between. The germline CDR1 and CDR2 sequences are MNHEY and SVGEGT. The CDR3 contains 14 residues.

This clonotype was seen at least ten times. The chain recombines TRBV28 with TRBJ2-1, with TRBD2 matching over 10 bases. V shed 10 bases, J shed 5 bases, and the junction held 5 bases outside the gene matches. The CDR3 sequence is 13 residues long. Germline loops: CDR1 MDHEN, CDR2 SYDVKM. For the CDR3, the DNA is TGTGCCACCCAAGCGGGGGGGAACAATGAGCAGTTCTTC. This codes for CATQAGGNNEQFF.

This clonotype was recorded many times. This sequence joins TRBV6-2 or TRBV6-3 and TRBJ2-3, with TRBD1 identical over 7 bases. V gave up 5 bases and J gave up 6 bases; unmatched junction bases: 11. Germline CDR1 MNHEY, CDR2 SVGEGT. CDR3 size: 15 residues. DNA of the CDR3: TGTGCCAGCAGTGAATCGCGACAGGGAGCCGATACGCAGTATTTT. It is translated as CASSESRQGADTQYF.

This clonotype was detected a few times. The J gene is TRBJ2-2, the V gene TRBV30; D not certain. Germline values: CDR1 GTSNPN, CDR2 SVGIG (reference sequence). V was cut by 2 bases and J by 6 bases, with 10 bases left in between. The CDR3 consists of 13 residues. CDR3 region: CAWSRSPPGELFF. In DNA form, the CDR3 reads TGTGCCTGGAGTAGAAGCCCACCCGGGGAGCTGTTTTTT.

This clonotype was found many times. J is TRBJ2-7 and V is TRBV5-6, with unresolved D. This CDR3 contains 12 residues. Germline-derived CDR1 and CDR2 are SGHDT and YYEEEE. The ends were cut back, 3 bases at V and 3 bases at J, with 7 bases in the middle. The CDR3 reads CASSSGVYEQYF. Here the CDR3 DNA reads TGTGCCAGCAGCTCCGGCGTCTACGAGCAGTACTTC.

Here the CDR3 DNA reads TGTGCCAGCCTCGAAACCGGGACTCAAAAAGAGACCCAGTACTTC. It codes for CASLETGTQKETQYF. V gene TRBV7-1 combines with J gene TRBJ2-5; D might be TRBD2 (6 bases). TRBV7-1 is labeled an ORF, and its function is uncertain. This CDR3 contains 15 residues. The germline V and J ends were trimmed by 8 bases and 3 bases, with 19 bases remaining between them.

This clonotype was counted ten times or more. The chain joins TRBV14 to TRBJ1-1, with a possible D match to TRBD1 (5 bases). Germline CDR1 is SGHDN and CDR2 is FVKESK. V was clipped by 3 bases and J by 1 base, with 12 bases between them. This CDR3 region has 15 residues. CDR3: CASSQSGRANTEAFF. In DNA, the CDR3 is TGTGCCAGCAGCCAGTCGGGCAGGGCGAACACTGAAGCTTTCTTT.